The clone carrying this TCR beta chain was seen a single time. Treatment noted: 15 to 20 received Ad26.COV2.S at low or high dose, single or two shots; 5 received placebo; per-sample allocation not given. At day 63 after the first vaccine or placebo injection, samples were drawn. An adult aged 18-55 years in Boston served as the donor. Ad26 vector vaccine expressed Wuhan-strain SARS-CoV-2 spike. TCRdb's copy holds only in-frame clones and misses some; the assay was immunoSEQ multiplex PCR. Found here are 350,000 to 450,000 clones, more than 75% of them singletons; the top ten hold around 3.7%. These data come from a study of Ad26.COV2.S vaccination and SARS-CoV-2 variants. From germline, CDR1 is SGHAT and CDR2 FQDESV (reference sequence). Trimming stripped 5 bases from V and 2 bases from J, with 4 bases between. This CDR3 comprises 12 residues.

This sequence was found in a person between 18 and 65 years old who received the Ad26.COV2.S COVID-19 vaccine or a placebo. The chain carries TRBV11-1 and TRBJ2-1, with D unclear. The material sequenced was peripheral blood, taken in a trial of Ad26.COV2.S vaccine versus placebo. CDR3 region: CASSKTYNEQFF. Here the CDR3 DNA reads TGTGCCAGCAGCAAGACCTACAATGAGCAGTTCTTC.